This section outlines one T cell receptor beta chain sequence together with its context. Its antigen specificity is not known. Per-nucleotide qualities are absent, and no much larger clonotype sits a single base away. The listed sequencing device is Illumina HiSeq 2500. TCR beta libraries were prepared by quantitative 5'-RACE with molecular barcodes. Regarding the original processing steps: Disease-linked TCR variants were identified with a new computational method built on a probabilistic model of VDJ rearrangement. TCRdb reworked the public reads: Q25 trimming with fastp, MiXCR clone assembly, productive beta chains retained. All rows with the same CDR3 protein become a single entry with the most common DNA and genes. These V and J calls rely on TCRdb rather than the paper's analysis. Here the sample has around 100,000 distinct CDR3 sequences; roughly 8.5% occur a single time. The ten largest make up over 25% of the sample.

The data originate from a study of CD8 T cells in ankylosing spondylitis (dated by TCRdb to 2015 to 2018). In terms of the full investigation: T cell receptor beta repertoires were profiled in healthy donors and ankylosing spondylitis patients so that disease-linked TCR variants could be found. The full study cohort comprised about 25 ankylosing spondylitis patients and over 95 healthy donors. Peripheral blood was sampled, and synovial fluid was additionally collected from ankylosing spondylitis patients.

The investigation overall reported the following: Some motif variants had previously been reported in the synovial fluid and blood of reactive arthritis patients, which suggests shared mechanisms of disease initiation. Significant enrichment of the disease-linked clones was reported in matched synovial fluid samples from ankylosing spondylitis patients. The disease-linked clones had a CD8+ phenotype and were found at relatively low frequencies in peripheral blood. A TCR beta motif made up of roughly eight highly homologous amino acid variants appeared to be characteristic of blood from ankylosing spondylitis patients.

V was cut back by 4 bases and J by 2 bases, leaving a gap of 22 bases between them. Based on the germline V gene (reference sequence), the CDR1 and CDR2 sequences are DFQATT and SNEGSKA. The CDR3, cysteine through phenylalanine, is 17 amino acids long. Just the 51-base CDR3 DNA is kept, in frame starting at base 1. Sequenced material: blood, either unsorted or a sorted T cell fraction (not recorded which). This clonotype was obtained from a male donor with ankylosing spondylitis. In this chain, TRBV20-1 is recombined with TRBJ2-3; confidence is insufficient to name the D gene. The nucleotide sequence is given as TGCAGTGCTAACCCACCGAGCGCTACGAGACACACAGATACGCAGTATTTT. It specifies CSANPPSATRHTDTQYF.